Listed below are T cell receptor beta chains from one sample, sequenced in a study of shared clonotypes between healthy human individuals. Profiling relied on immunoSEQ multiplex PCR, and the TCRdb table lists in-frame clones only, not all of them. The sample records about 1.1 million clones, more than 75% being singletons. Sequencing was done on a sample of memory CD4+ T cells from PBMCs. The receptor source for this set is a man between 18 and 29 years old in good health. Some clones in this sample may be carry-over from other donors' samples. Both conserved end residues are part of each CDR3. Each record gives: V gene, D gene, CDR3 protein. The D gene is left open where the match is weak.

v_gene: TRBV7-9; d_gene: .; CDR3aa: CASSPSGELFF
v_gene: TRBV5-1; d_gene: .; CDR3aa: CASSLVGPGGEQYF
v_gene: TRBV6-6; d_gene: .; CDR3aa: CASSYGGTGRNEQFF
v_gene: TRBV4-1; d_gene: .; CDR3aa: CASSPYQQGTGELFF
v_gene: TRBV19; d_gene: .; CDR3aa: CASSRTLVLDLYGYTF
v_gene: TRBV2; d_gene: TRBD2; CDR3aa: CASSESPSGVYEQYF
v_gene: TRBV30; d_gene: .; CDR3aa: CAGGEGAYGYTF
v_gene: TRBV4-3; d_gene: .; CDR3aa: CASSQEPTAYSGNTIYF
v_gene: TRBV5-1; d_gene: TRBD1; CDR3aa: CASSRRDRVGEQYF
v_gene: TRBV10-2; d_gene: TRBD1; CDR3aa: CASRGAGGSYEQYF
v_gene: TRBV6-5; d_gene: .; CDR3aa: CASSYSTAGLGKLFF
v_gene: TRBV28; d_gene: .; CDR3aa: CASSARRWNTEAFF
v_gene: TRBV5-4; d_gene: TRBD1; CDR3aa: CASSLVQGANTEAFF
v_gene: TRBV7-6; d_gene: .; CDR3aa: CASSLGGGGLTYEQYF
v_gene: TRBV21-1; d_gene: .; CDR3aa: CASSDSGEQFF
v_gene: TRBV28; d_gene: TRBD1; CDR3aa: CASRTTGSGANVLTF
v_gene: TRBV6-5; d_gene: .; CDR3aa: CASSYVEGRTDTQYF
v_gene: TRBV2; d_gene: TRBD2; CDR3aa: CASRAGLLIGELFF
v_gene: TRBV18; d_gene: .; CDR3aa: CASSPGTFSYEQYF
v_gene: TRBV5-1; d_gene: .; CDR3aa: CASSPGGSGNTIYF
v_gene: TRBV4-2; d_gene: .; CDR3aa: CASSQGGSGDTEAFF
v_gene: TRBV28; d_gene: TRBD2; CDR3aa: CASTPGGLAGNEQFF
v_gene: TRBV30; d_gene: .; CDR3aa: CAWTRTASSGGYTF
v_gene: TRBV5-8; d_gene: TRBD1; CDR3aa: CASSVDRGTDEQYF
v_gene: TRBV6-1; d_gene: .; CDR3aa: CATEEGTGLGTIYF
v_gene: TRBV27; d_gene: .; CDR3aa: CASGPAGATGELFF
v_gene: TRBV5-1; d_gene: .; CDR3aa: CASSLDFYGYTF
v_gene: TRBV10-3; d_gene: .; CDR3aa: CAISEGHNYEQYF
v_gene: TRBV7-9; d_gene: TRBD2; CDR3aa: CASSLTGLAANEQFF
v_gene: TRBV9; d_gene: TRBD2; CDR3aa: CASSSGLAGYYEQFF
v_gene: TRBV4-2; d_gene: TRBD2; CDR3aa: CASSHTGGNPYNEQFF
v_gene: TRBV5-4; d_gene: .; CDR3aa: CASSPGQSSYGYTF
v_gene: TRBV30; d_gene: .; CDR3aa: CAWSVGKGSGYTF